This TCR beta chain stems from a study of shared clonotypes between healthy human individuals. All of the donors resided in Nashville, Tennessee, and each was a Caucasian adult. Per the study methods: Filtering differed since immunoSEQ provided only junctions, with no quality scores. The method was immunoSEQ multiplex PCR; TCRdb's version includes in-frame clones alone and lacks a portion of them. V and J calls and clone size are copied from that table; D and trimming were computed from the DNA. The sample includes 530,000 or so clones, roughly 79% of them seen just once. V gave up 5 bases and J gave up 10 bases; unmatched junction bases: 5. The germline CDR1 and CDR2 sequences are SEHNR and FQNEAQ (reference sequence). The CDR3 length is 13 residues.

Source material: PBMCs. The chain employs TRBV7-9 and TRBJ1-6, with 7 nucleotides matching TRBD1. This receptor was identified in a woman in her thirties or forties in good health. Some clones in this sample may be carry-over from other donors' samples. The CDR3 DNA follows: TGTGCCAGCAGCACCACAGGGGACTCACCCCTCCACTTT. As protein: CASSTTGDSPLHF.